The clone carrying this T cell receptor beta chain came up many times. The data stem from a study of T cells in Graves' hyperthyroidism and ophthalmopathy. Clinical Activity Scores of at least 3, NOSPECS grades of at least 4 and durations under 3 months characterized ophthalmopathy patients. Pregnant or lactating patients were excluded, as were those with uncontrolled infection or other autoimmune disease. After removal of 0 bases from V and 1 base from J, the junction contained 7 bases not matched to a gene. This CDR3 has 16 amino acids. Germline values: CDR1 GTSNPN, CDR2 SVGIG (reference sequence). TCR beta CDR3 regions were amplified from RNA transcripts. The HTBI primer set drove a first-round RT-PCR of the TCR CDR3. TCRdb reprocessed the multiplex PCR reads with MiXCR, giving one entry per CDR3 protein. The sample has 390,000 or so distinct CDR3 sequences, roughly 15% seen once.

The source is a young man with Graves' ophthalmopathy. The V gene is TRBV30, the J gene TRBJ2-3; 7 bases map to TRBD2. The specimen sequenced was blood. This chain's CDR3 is CAWSVRLAYGTDTQYF. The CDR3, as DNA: TGTGCCTGGAGTGTACGACTAGCTTATGGCACAGATACGCAGTATTTT.